The 19 T cell receptor beta chains in this list originate from one sample, sequenced in a study of blood T cells in healthy people across ages. Next came a second PCR, run for about 7 to 12 cycles, which used a sample-barcoded 5' primer along with a J-beta primer mix. TCRdb passed the 5' RACE reads through MiXCR, listing each CDR3 protein once. The table lists more than 450,000 distinct CDR3 sequences, about 25% of them singletons, with about 3.3% in the top ten. This same sample was also taken into another study, of T cells of mothers and their children.

Sequenced: blood. Receptors originate from a boy between 2 and 10 years old in good health.

The chain has TRBV30 and TRBJ1-1; the D is unclear. Trimming took off 5 bases at V and 8 bases at J, with 9 bases between the two ends. This CDR3 has 10 amino acids. Germline V lookup: CDR1 GTSNPN, CDR2 SVGIG (reference sequence). The CDR3 here is CAWGLGEAFF. The CDR3 DNA follows: TGTGCCTGGGGTCTGGGGGAAGCTTTCTTT.

This clonotype has a count of ten or more. This chain connects TRBV4-3 to TRBJ2-7; TRBD2 matches 8 bases. This CDR3 has 15 amino acids. V was clipped by 0 bases and J by 6 bases; unmatched bases: 7. The germline V gene has CDR1 LGHNA and CDR2 YSLEER. The CDR3 protein is CASSQDNGRALEQYF. The CDR3 nucleotides read TGCGCCAGCAGCCAAGATAACGGGAGGGCGCTCGAGCAGTACTTC.

This clonotype was picked up a small number of times. This chain connects TRBV29-1 to TRBJ2-5; 12 bases fit TRBD2. This CDR3 region has 14 residues. V trimming: 7 bases; J trimming: 1 base; junction bases outside the gene matches: 4. CDR1 SQVTM and CDR2 ANQGSEA come from the germline V gene. The chain's CDR3 is CSAKLAGGQETQYF. The DNA for the CDR3 is TGCAGCGCCAAACTAGCGGGGGGCCAAGAGACCCAGTACTTC.

This clonotype was seen more than once but under ten times. This chain joins TRBV10-3 and TRBJ1-2; D gene uncertain. CDR1 ENHRY and CDR2 SYGVKD come from the germline V gene. This CDR3 has 14 residues. Trimming stripped 7 bases from V and 4 bases from J, with 16 bases between. The CDR3 loop reads CAITAERLSYGYTF. CDR3 nucleotides: TGTGCCATCACAGCAGAAAGATTGAGCTATGGCTACACCTTC.

This clonotype was picked up many times. The V gene is TRBV7-9, the J gene TRBJ1-4; 10 bases line up with TRBD1. The CDR3 runs to 15 residues. Germline V gene data show CDR1 as SEHNR and CDR2 as FQNEAQ (reference sequence). Trimming took 3 bases from V and 5 from J; bases not matched to a gene: 3. CDR3 residues: CASSFLTGGNEKLFF. Here the CDR3 DNA reads TGTGCCAGCAGCTTTCTGACAGGGGGCAATGAAAAACTGTTTTTT.

This clonotype was picked up a small number of times. This sequence joins TRBV7-2 and TRBJ2-7; no definite D call. V lost 6 bases, J lost 4 bases, and 13 bases lay in between. Germline values: CDR1 SGHTA, CDR2 FQGNSA. The CDR3 loop spans 13 amino acids. This chain's CDR3 is CASSSGPKYEQYF. Written as DNA, the CDR3 is TGTGCCAGCAGTTCGGGCCCAAAATACGAGCAGTACTTC.

This clonotype was detected once. CDR3 residues: CASSQSSGGDYNEQFF. The CDR3, as DNA: TGTGCCAGCAGTCAGTCGAGCGGGGGGGACTACAATGAGCAGTTCTTC. The chain joins TRBV12-3 or TRBV12-4 to TRBJ2-1; 10 bases are a match to TRBD2. V trimming: 5 bases; J trimming: 3 bases; junction bases outside the gene matches: 7. The CDR3 has 16 residues.

V is TRBV7-6 and J is TRBJ2-5; D perhaps matches TRBD1 (6 bases). The CDR3 is 14 residues long. Germline assignment: CDR1 SGHVS and CDR2 FNYEAQ. Between the trimmed V and J ends, which lost 3 bases and 0 bases, there was a span of 8 bases. The CDR3 DNA sequence: TGTGCCAGCAGCTTTACAGGGTACCAAGAGACCCAGTACTTC. As protein: CASSFTGYQETQYF.

This clonotype was detected a few times. The chain has TRBV5-1 and TRBJ2-2; 7 nucleotides align to TRBD2. The V and J ends lost 4 bases and 5 bases, in that order; junction bases with no gene match: 5. The CDR3 sequence is 14 residues long. Germline V gene sequence: CDR1 SGHRS, CDR2 YFSETQ. The CDR3 nucleotides read TGCGCCAGCAGCCACGGACTAGAAACCGGGGAGCTGTTTTTT. Translation: CASSHGLETGELFF.

Only a few counts were recorded for this clonotype. This chain connects TRBV4-2 to TRBJ2-1, with D possibly TRBD2 on 5 matching bases. The V end was cut by 0 bases, the J end by 7 bases, with 13 bases between. There are 15 residues in the CDR3. The germline V gene has CDR1 LGHNA and CDR2 YNFKEQ. CDR3 protein: CASSQEGSAENEQFF. The CDR3 bases are TGTGCCAGCAGCCAAGAGGGTAGCGCGGAGAATGAGCAGTTCTTC.

The V gene is TRBV29-1, the J gene TRBJ2-6, with TRBD2 identical over 11 bases. Trimming took 5 bases from V and 2 from J; bases not matched to a gene: 8. CDR1 SQVTM and CDR2 ANQGSEA come from the germline V gene. The CDR3 is 17 amino acids. The CDR3 region is CSVPTSGSTTGANVLTF. Here the CDR3 DNA reads TGCAGCGTTCCTACTAGCGGGAGTACTACTGGGGCCAACGTCCTGACTTTC.

On this clonotype itself: One junction end disagrees with the germline gene, perhaps due to a read error. V gene TRBV2 combines with J gene TRBJ2-7, with 10 bases lining up with TRBD1. There are 14 residues in the CDR3. The V gene's germline CDR1 is SNHLY and CDR2 FYNNEI. The CDR3 sequence is CASRLTGGSYDQYF. DNA for the CDR3: TGTGCCAGCAGGCTGACAGGGGGCTCCTACGACCAGTACTTC.

The V call is TRBV7-2, the J call TRBJ2-3; 13 bases match TRBD2. The CDR3 is 17 residues long. Germline trimming cut 4 bases from V and 4 bases from J; bases unmatched to any gene: 8. Germline V gene lookup returns CDR1 SGHTA and CDR2 FQGNSA. In nucleotides, the CDR3 is TGTGCCAGCAGCTCATGGACTAGCGGGAGTCCCGCAGATACGCAGTATTTT. As protein: CASSSWTSGSPADTQYF.

V usage is TRBV28 and J usage is TRBJ2-7, with no clear D. The CDR3 runs 12 residues. V was pared by 6 bases and J by 1 base, with 7 bases between. Per germline, CDR1 MDHEN and CDR2 SYDVKM. The CDR3 bases are TGTGCCAGCAGATCCTTTTCCTACGAGCAGTACTTC. Translated, it gives CASRSFSYEQYF.

This clonotype was seen a few times. This chain links TRBV6-1 with TRBJ2-1; D perhaps matches TRBD2 (7 bases). The end of the DNA aligns better with TRBJ2-7, so the J call may be wrong. The germline gives CDR1 MNHNS, CDR2 SASEGT. This CDR3 contains 16 residues. CDR3 sequence: CASNSTWGGRRYEQYF. Here the CDR3 DNA reads TGTGCCAGCAACTCCACCTGGGGGGGGCGCAGGTACGAGCAGTACTTC.

This sequence joins TRBV4-1 and TRBJ2-5, with a possible D match to TRBD2 (5 bases). Near its end, the DNA agrees better with TRBJ2-1, so the J call may be wrong. Germline V CDR1 and CDR2: MGHRA, YSYEKL. The CDR3 extends over 13 amino acids. CDR3 region: CASSQVGADEQFF. In nucleotides, the CDR3 is TGCGCCAGCAGCCAAGTGGGAGCGGATGAGCAGTTCTTC.

This clonotype occurred a few times. This rearrangement joins TRBV28 to TRBJ1-2; perhaps TRBD1 as D (5 bases). The CDR3 sequence is 11 residues long. CDR1 and CDR2 from the germline V gene are MDHEN and SYDVKM. V lost 6 bases and J lost 8, with 10 bases in between. CDR3 protein: CASSSTGGYTF. The CDR3 DNA sequence: TGTGCCAGCAGCTCAACAGGAGGCTACACCTTC.

This rearrangement joins TRBV15 to TRBJ2-7, with D maybe TRBD2 (6 bases). Germline CDR1 LNHNV, CDR2 YYDKDF (reference sequence). The CDR3 has 16 amino acids. With 4 bases removed from V and 2 bases from J, the gap between germline ends came to 18 bases. In DNA, the CDR3 is TGTGCCACCAGCAACGCGGGACCCAGAAGGACCTACGAGCAGTACTTC. Amino acid sequence: CATSNAGPRRTYEQYF.

This chain uses TRBV12-3 or TRBV12-4 with TRBJ2-2; 10 positions match TRBD2. The CDR3 spans 17 residues. The V gene end was trimmed by 3 bases and the J gene end by 3 bases; junction bases not matched to a gene: 7. The CDR3 spells CASSLGLAGDHTGELFF. In DNA form, the CDR3 reads TGTGCCAGCAGTTTGGGTCTAGCGGGAGATCACACCGGGGAGCTGTTTTTT.